This T cell receptor (beta chain) was recorded in a study of blood T cells in healthy people across ages. General study findings and limits: Donors of long life had a larger count of naive CD4+ cells and greater diversity than aged donors. Roughly linear age-related decline in beta diversity appeared, significant by age roughly 40.

For the second PCR, which ran for roughly 7 to 11 cycles, a sample-barcoded 5' primer and a J-beta primer mix were used. MiXCR, run by TCRdb on the 5' RACE reads, gives a single entry per CDR3 protein. The table lists around 580,000 distinct CDR3 sequences, less than 60% of them singletons. This clonotype occurred a few times. What it binds is not known. The CDR3 is 15 amino acids. Trimming stripped 5 bases from V and 7 bases from J, with 15 bases between. Germline V gene lookup returns CDR1 LGHNA and CDR2 YSLEER. The rearrangement uses TRBV4-3 and TRBJ1-6; D uncertain. This receptor was identified in a man older than 75 in good health. Sequencing used blood. CDR3 DNA sequence: TGCGCCAGCAGCGCCAAACATCTACGGAATTCACCCCTCCACTTT. Its translation is CASSAKHLRNSPLHF.